The text below deals with one T cell receptor beta chain. The sample originates from a study of blood T cell repertoires in COVID-19. For the study at large: Both acute and convalescent COVID-19 samples were obtained from the United States, Italy and Spain. T cells, B-cell-depleted T cells, or PBMCs supplied cDNA or gDNA.

The method was immunoSEQ multiplex PCR; TCRdb's version includes in-frame clones alone and lacks a portion of them. Of about 280,000 clones listed, 90% are singletons. This study enrolled people aged roughly 18 to 89 from about two dozen US geographic areas. The germline CDR1 and CDR2 sequences are MNHNS and SASEGT. The ends lost 2 bases at V and 3 bases at J; junction bases unmatched: 8. The CDR3 has 16 residues. This TCR came from a woman under 30 with acute COVID-19. What was sequenced was PBMCs or T cells enriched from blood (not recorded which). The chain has TRBV6-1 and TRBJ2-7; 9 bases match TRBD2. The DNA for the CDR3 is TGTGCCAGCAGTGAAAGCCTAGCGGGATACCACTACGAGCAGTACTTC. This codes for CASSESLAGYHYEQYF.